This entry lists 22 T cell receptor beta chains sequenced from one sample in a study of molecular identifiers for immune sequencing clone quantification. TCRdb fed the PCR reads into MiXCR, producing one record per CDR3 protein. The sample has some 320,000 distinct CDR3 sequences, 20% to 25% seen once. The sample taken for sequencing was naive CD8+ T cells from blood, with Jurkat cell RNA spiked in. Regarding subset: FACS-sorted CD8+CD4-CCR7+CD45RA+ naive T cells. The receptors come from a human donor in good health. Some libraries in this study had Jurkat cell RNA spiked in.

This clonotype was counted between two and nine times. This rearrangement joins TRBV6-1 to TRBJ2-3; 10 nucleotides align to TRBD2. The germline V gene encodes CDR1 MNHNS and CDR2 SASEGT. Trimming removed 0 bases from V and 1 base from J; junction bases left unmatched: 4. This CDR3 has 17 amino acids. Here the CDR3 DNA reads TGTGCCAGCAGTGAAGCGAGCGGGGGGGGAGGCACAGATACGCAGTATTTT. Protein: CASSEASGGGGTDTQYF.

This clonotype was recorded at least ten times. The CDR3 bases are TGTGCCAGCAGCGGGGGGAACACTGAAGCTTTCTTT. Translated: CASSGGNTEAFF. The J gene is TRBJ1-1, the V gene TRBV6-5; possibly TRBD1 for D (5 bases). This CDR3 is built from 12 residues. Per the germline V gene, CDR1 is MNHEY and CDR2 is SVGAGI. Trimming shortened V by 6 bases and J by 1 base, and 6 bases separated the two germline ends.

On this clonotype itself: A much larger clone sits a single nucleotide away, making a read error possible. The genes are TRBV19 and TRBJ2-1; 7 bases are a match to TRBD1. The CDR3 runs to 15 residues. CDR1 LNHDA and CDR2 SQIVND come from the germline V gene (reference sequence). The CDR3 is CASSLGDSSHNEQFF. Here the CDR3 DNA reads TGTGCCAGTAGTTTAGGGGACAGCTCCCACAATGAGCAGTTCTTC.

This clonotype was found many times. This rearrangement joins TRBV2 to TRBJ2-7; 11 positions agree with TRBD2. The germline CDR1 and CDR2 sequences are SNHLY and FYNNEI. Trimming removed 3 bases from V and 3 bases from J; junction bases left unmatched: 1. This CDR3 contains 14 residues. CDR3 residues: CASSDTSGGYEQYF. Written as DNA, the CDR3 is TGTGCCAGCAGTGATACTAGCGGGGGCTACGAGCAGTACTTC.

This chain uses TRBV4-1 with TRBJ1-2; possible D gene TRBD1, 5 bases. The germline V gene has CDR1 MGHRA and CDR2 YSYEKL. This CDR3 comprises 15 residues. Trimming pared 1 base from V and 2 bases from J, leaving 11 bases between. In nucleotides, the CDR3 is TGCGCCAGCAGCCAAGGTCCGGGGGAGAACTATGGCTACACCTTC. Its protein is CASSQGPGENYGYTF.

This clonotype was counted ten times or more. V is TRBV9 and J is TRBJ2-2, with a tentative D call TRBD2 (6 bases). The V gene's germline CDR1 is SGDLS and CDR2 YYNGEE. V lost 1 base and J lost 6, with 7 bases in between. This CDR3 has 13 residues. The CDR3 nucleotides are TGTGCCAGCAGCGTACGGGGGTCCGGGGAGCTGTTTTTT. Residues: CASSVRGSGELFF. Together with reference TRBV9 and TRBJ2-2, the CDR3 gives the full variable domain: DSGVTQTPKHLITATGQRVTLRCSPRSGDLSVYWYQQSLDQGLQFLIQYYNGEERAKGNILERFSAQQFPDLHSELNLSSLELGDSALYFCASSVRGSGELFFGEGSRLTVL.

Notes on this clonotype: A read error may explain this, as a much larger clone is one base away. V and J are TRBV28 and TRBJ1-1, with 9 bases aligning to TRBD1. Germline CDR1 MDHEN, CDR2 SYDVKM. The CDR3 has 15 residues. The CDR3 bases are TGTGCCGGCAGCATAACAGGGGGCGACTACACTGAAGCTTTCTTT. It encodes CAGSITGGDYTEAFF.

The V gene is TRBV4-3, the J gene TRBJ2-7; no definite D call. V lost 1 base, J lost 2 bases, and 12 bases lay in between. The CDR3 sequence is 15 residues long. Germline lookup yields CDR1 LGHNA and CDR2 YSLEER. CDR3 bases: TGCGCCAGCAGCCAAGGTGCAGGCACAGCCTACGAGCAGTACTTC. This gives the protein CASSQGAGTAYEQYF.

This clonotype was seen many times. The chain combines TRBV28 with TRBJ2-7; weak D call: TRBD1 (5 bases). In germline, CDR1 is MDHEN, CDR2 SYDVKM. The CDR3 loop spans 14 amino acids. Trimming left V 7 bases short and J 5 bases short, with 18 bases between. CDR3 sequence: CASTSMFRVHEQYF. The CDR3 nucleotides read TGTGCCAGCACCTCCATGTTCAGGGTGCACGAGCAGTACTTC.

This clonotype has at least ten counts. The chain uses TRBV4-3 and TRBJ2-3; D possibly corresponds to TRBD1 (5 bases). The V end was cut by 3 bases, the J end by 0 bases, with 13 bases between. The CDR3 contains 16 residues. The germline gives CDR1 LGHNA, CDR2 YSLEER. The CDR3 region is CASSQGIRASTDTQYF. In DNA, the CDR3 is TGCGCCAGCAGCCAGGGCATCAGGGCTAGCACAGATACGCAGTATTTT.

The sample holds many counts of this clonotype. This chain links TRBV20-1 with TRBJ1-1; D is undetermined. This CDR3 has 13 residues. V was clipped by 3 bases and J by 1 base, with 9 bases between them. Germline-derived CDR1 and CDR2 are DFQATT and SNEGSKA (reference sequence). CDR3 residues: CSARSDTNTEAFF. The CDR3 DNA follows: TGCAGTGCTAGGTCCGATACGAACACTGAAGCTTTCTTT.

This clonotype was counted at least ten times. The chain combines TRBV7-6 with TRBJ2-3, with 10 bases matching TRBD2. The V segment lost 2 bases and the J segment 3 bases; nucleotides outside the gene matches: 5. The CDR3 has 16 residues. The germline V gene encodes CDR1 SGHVS and CDR2 FNYEAQ. The CDR3 spells CASSLLGAGGTDTQYF. CDR3 bases: TGTGCCAGCAGCTTACTCGGAGCGGGGGGGACAGATACGCAGTATTTT.

This clonotype was seen at least ten times. The chain joins TRBV4-3 to TRBJ2-7, with unresolved D. Germline V lookup: CDR1 LGHNA, CDR2 YSLEER. Trimming shortened V by 0 bases and J by 3 bases, and 9 bases separated the two germline ends. The CDR3 spans 14 residues. Written as DNA, the CDR3 is TGCGCCAGCAGCCAAGATAAACTGGGCTACGAGCAGTACTTC. Amino acids: CASSQDKLGYEQYF.

This clonotype has a handful of counts. One base away lies a much larger clone, so this may be a sequencing read error. The rearrangement uses TRBV6-6 and TRBJ2-7; TRBD2 is a possible D gene (6 bases). Germline CDR1 MNHNY, CDR2 SVGAGI (reference sequence). The length of the CDR3 is 13 residues. Trimming stripped 2 bases from V and 6 bases from J, with 11 bases between. The CDR3: CASSYVGTGEQYF. In DNA, the CDR3 is TGTGCCAGCAGTTACGTGGGGACTGGCGAGCAGTACTTC.

The J gene is TRBJ2-7, the V gene TRBV6-1, with a tentative D call TRBD1 (6 bases). From germline, CDR1 is MNHNS and CDR2 SASEGT. This CDR3 contains 15 residues. Trimming stripped 2 bases from V and 3 bases from J, with 14 bases between. Written as DNA, the CDR3 is TGTGCCAGCAGTGAACCGGGACAAGTCTTCTACGAGCAGTACTTC. It is translated as CASSEPGQVFYEQYF.

V gene TRBV11-2 combines with J gene TRBJ2-3; D remains ambiguous. Trimming left V 3 bases short and J 2 bases short, with 15 bases between. This CDR3 is built from 16 residues. Per the germline V gene, CDR1 is SGHAT and CDR2 is FQNNGV. CDR3 nucleotide sequence: TGTGCCAGCAGCTTTGCTGGCAGACCCTTCACAGATACGCAGTATTTT. Translation gives CASSFAGRPFTDTQYF.

This clonotype was recorded many times. The chain uses TRBV20-1 and TRBJ2-7, with 8 bases lining up with TRBD1. J lost 3 bases, V lost 6 bases, and 10 bases had no gene match. Germline V lookup: CDR1 DFQATT, CDR2 SNEGSKA (reference sequence). The CDR3 totals 14 residues. The CDR3 loop is CSAQDRDYVYEQYF. The DNA for the CDR3 is TGCAGTGCCCAGGACAGGGATTATGTCTACGAGCAGTACTTC.

About this clonotype: An end of the junction does not agree with germline; a read error may underlie this. The chain recombines TRBV9 with TRBJ2-3; D perhaps matches TRBD2 (6 bases). This CDR3 region has 15 residues. Germline V gives CDR1 SGDLS, CDR2 YYNGEE. CDR3 bases: TGTGTCAGCAGCGTTAGCGGAACTAGCACAGATACGCAGTATTTT. Translation gives CVSSVSGTSTDTQYF.

This clonotype was found many times. This chain connects TRBV6-6 to TRBJ2-7; 7 positions match TRBD1. The CDR3 is 15 residues long. Germline V gene lookup returns CDR1 MNHNY and CDR2 SVGAGI (reference sequence). V shed 6 bases and J 2 bases; nucleotides not matched to a gene: 10. CDR3 amino acids: CASSPAFQGAYEQYF. In DNA, the CDR3 is TGTGCCAGCAGCCCCGCGTTTCAGGGGGCCTACGAGCAGTACTTC.

The chain carries TRBV5-4 and TRBJ1-2; 7 bases line up with TRBD1. Trimming at V came to 4 bases and at J to 4 bases, leaving 7 bases not matched to a gene. The CDR3 is 14 residues long. The germline V gene encodes CDR1 SGHNT and CDR2 YYREEE (reference sequence). CDR3 bases: TGTGCCAGCAGCGCGGGGGGGACAGTCTATGGCTACACCTTC. Its protein product is CASSAGGTVYGYTF. Variable domain in full (rest from reference TRBV5-4 and TRBJ1-2): ETGVTQSPTHLIKTRGQQVTLRCSSQSGHNTVSWYQQALGQGPQFIFQYYREEENGRGNFPPRFSGLQFPNYSSELNVNALELDDSALYLCASSAGGTVYGYTFGSGTRLTVV.

Concerning this clonotype itself: This may come from a read error, since a much larger clone is one base off. The chain combines TRBV5-4 with TRBJ2-6, with D tentatively TRBD2 (5 bases). Trimming took 1 base from V and 4 from J, leaving 9 bases between them. CDR3 length equals 15 residues. Germline assignment: CDR1 SGHNT and CDR2 YYREEE (reference sequence). The CDR3 spells CASSLTGVGANVLTF. Written as DNA, the CDR3 is TGTGCCAGCAGCTTGACCGGGGTCGGGGCCAACGTCCTGACTTTC.

This clonotype has ten or more counts. This chain connects TRBV6-5 to TRBJ2-3; 10 positions match TRBD2. Germline lookup yields CDR1 MNHEY and CDR2 SVGAGI. The CDR3 extends over 15 amino acids. V dropped 6 bases and J dropped 5; count of bases not matched to a gene: 8. CDR3 amino acids: CASSPTSGALDTQYF. For the CDR3, the DNA is TGTGCCAGCAGCCCCACTAGCGGGGCCTTAGATACGCAGTATTTT.